Below, one T cell receptor (beta chain) is given with its context. Its matching antigen is unknown. Described time point: pretreatment peripheral blood. Libraries were prepared by immunoSEQ multiplex PCR; TCRdb keeps only in-frame clonotypes and omits some of them. The repertoire consists of about 80,000 clones, with roughly 80% occurring once and the leading ten covering less than 8.5%. The sample belongs to a study of PD-L1 blockade in urothelial cancer. Across the whole study: Of roughly 30 patients, around 25 were males with bladder-origin urothelial cancer. Counts from blood samples showed a median of roughly 150,000 T cells. Notes on the study in general: Pretreatment clonality of the blood TCR repertoire below the median was predictive of superior survival.

The CDR3 covers 15 residues. Trimming pared 4 bases from V and 8 bases from J, leaving 18 bases between. Germline CDR1 is LNHDA and CDR2 is SQIVND (reference sequence). V and J are TRBV19 and TRBJ2-1; the D gene is possibly TRBD1 (6 bases). This material consisted of PBMCs, taken around atezolizumab (anti-PD-L1) treatment. The sequence derives from a man between 35 and 55 years old with urothelial cancer. CDR3 region: CASSRGPGSRDEQFF. The CDR3 coding sequence is TGTGCCAGTAGTAGGGGGCCGGGATCAAGGGATGAGCAGTTCTTC.